This entry lists 10 T cell receptor beta chains sequenced from one sample in a study of T cells in Graves' hyperthyroidism and ophthalmopathy. TCR beta CDR3 regions were amplified from RNA transcripts. The HTBI primer set served for first-round RT-PCR of the TCR CDR3. TCRdb used MiXCR to reprocess the multiplex PCR reads, holding one entry per CDR3 protein. The sample shows 450,000 to 650,000 distinct CDR3 sequences, less than 25% of them seen only once. Material for sequencing was blood. The receptor set was obtained from a man younger than 35 with Graves' hyperthyroidism.

This clonotype was recorded at least ten times. The chain couples TRBV7-9 to TRBJ1-1, with D unresolved. From germline, CDR1 is SEHNR and CDR2 FQNEAQ (reference sequence). Deletions cut 1 base from V and 3 bases from J, with 9 bases between. The CDR3 extends over 14 amino acids. The CDR3 protein is CASSLEGYHTEAFF. The CDR3 DNA sequence: TGTGCCAGCAGCTTAGAAGGGTATCACACTGAAGCTTTCTTT.

The chain employs TRBV11-2 and TRBJ1-1, with D possibly being TRBD1 (6 bases). The ends were cut back, 3 bases at V and 4 bases at J, with 18 bases in the middle. CDR1 and CDR2 from the germline V gene are SGHAT and FQNNGV. CDR3 length: 16 residues. The CDR3 region has the DNA TGTGCCAGCAGCTTGGATCCCGGGGGGCTGAGCACTGAAGCTTTCTTT. Translation gives CASSLDPGGLSTEAFF.

This clonotype was detected ten times or more. CDR3: CASSPYPPGQALSYEQYF. The CDR3 region has the DNA TGTGCCAGCAGTCCTTATCCTCCGGGACAGGCCCTCTCCTACGAGCAGTACTTC. J is TRBJ2-7 and V is TRBV6-2 or TRBV6-3; 8 positions match TRBD1. The CDR3 length is 18 residues. Per the germline V gene, CDR1 is MNHEY and CDR2 is SVGEGT. V shed 5 bases, J shed 0 bases, and the junction held 15 bases outside the gene matches.

This clonotype was counted at least ten times. The chain has TRBV27 and TRBJ2-7, with D unclear. Looked up from germline, CDR1 is MNHEY and CDR2 is SMNVEV (reference sequence). Deletions cut 2 bases from V and 6 bases from J, with 11 bases between. The CDR3 contains 13 residues. In DNA form, the CDR3 reads TGTGCCAGCAGTTTACGTCCATGGGGCGAGCAGTACTTC. It codes for CASSLRPWGEQYF.

The chain combines TRBV28 with TRBJ2-3; D is possibly TRBD2 (5 bases). Germline loops: CDR1 MDHEN, CDR2 SYDVKM. The CDR3 spans 17 residues. Trimming removed 6 bases from V and 2 bases from J, with 21 bases in between. CDR3 coding DNA: TGTGCCAGCAGCCAAGACCCGGGGTGGGCCTTCACAGATACGCAGTATTTT. Translated, it gives CASSQDPGWAFTDTQYF.

This clonotype was seen at least ten times. The chain is built from TRBV2 and TRBJ1-1, with D unresolved. Germline loops: CDR1 SNHLY, CDR2 FYNNEI. V gave up 5 bases and J gave up 11 bases, with 12 bases separating them. This CDR3 spans 11 amino acids. The CDR3 here is CASSHNQLAFF. The CDR3 nucleotides are TGTGCCAGCAGTCACAATCAGCTGGCTTTCTTT.

This clonotype has more than one count but fewer than ten. The V and J genes are TRBV7-8 and TRBJ1-3, with D possibly matching TRBD1 (5 bases). CDR1 and CDR2 from the germline V gene are SGHVS and FQNEAQ. This CDR3 has 14 amino acids. The germline V and J ends were trimmed by 4 bases and 9 bases, with 16 bases remaining between them. The CDR3 coding sequence is TGTGCCAGCAGCTCGGGACCGCGCCTCGGCACCATATATTTT. This translates into CASSSGPRLGTIYF.

The chain recombines TRBV7-8 with TRBJ2-7, with TRBD2 matching 9 bases. The CDR3 is 16 residues long. Germline V CDR1 and CDR2: SGHVS, FQNEAQ. V shed 5 bases, J shed 0 bases, and the junction held 8 bases outside the gene matches. Here the CDR3 DNA reads TGTGCCAGCAGCACGGGACTAGCAAGGAGCTCCTACGAGCAGTACTTC. Translation gives CASSTGLARSSYEQYF.

The table lists this clonotype with a few counts. The genes are TRBV3-1 and TRBJ1-3; no reliable D call. The CDR3 runs to 15 residues. In germline, CDR1 is LGHDT, CDR2 YNNKEL (reference sequence). Trimming took 6 bases from V and 0 from J, leaving 12 bases between them. The CDR3 protein is CASRSDFVSGNTIYF. In DNA, the CDR3 is TGTGCCAGCAGGTCGGACTTCGTCTCTGGAAACACCATATATTTT.

Only one count was recorded for this clonotype. One end of the junction varies from germline; a read error may be responsible. The chain combines TRBV18 with TRBJ2-7; D could derive from TRBD1 or TRBD2 (5 bases each). This CDR3 region has 15 residues. Germline CDR1 reads KGHSH; CDR2 reads LQKENI. The CDR3 reads CASSPGTGNLYGQYF. DNA of the CDR3: TGTGCCAGCTCACCAGGGACCGGAAACTTATACGGGCAGTACTTC. Full variable domain (rest looked up from reference TRBV18 and TRBJ2-7): NAGVMQNPRHLVRRRGQEARLRCSPMKGHSHVYWYRQLPEEGLKFMVYLQKENIIDESGMPKERFSAEFPKEGPSILRIQQVVRGDSAAYFCASSPGTGNLYGQYFGPGTRLTVT.